This TCR beta chain appears in the sequencing data of a study of blood T cells in healthy people across ages. Points from the study as a whole: Higher naive T cell percentage went strongly together with higher TCR beta diversity.

A J-beta primer mix and a sample-barcoded 5' primer were used in a second PCR of roughly 7 to 12 cycles. Individual samples furnished no less than 3 million CDR3-containing paired-end reads apiece. Each CDR3 protein gets one entry after TCRdb re-called the 5' RACE reads with MiXCR. The table includes around 2 million distinct CDR3 sequences, about two fifths detected once. Remarks on this clonotype: Antigen: not known.

The CDR3 extends over 16 amino acids. Germline V gene data show CDR1 as SGHVS and CDR2 as FQNEAQ. The V end was cut by 2 bases, the J end by 6 bases, with 17 bases between. The TCR originated in a human donor in good health. V and J are TRBV7-8 and TRBJ2-4, with D possibly being TRBD1 (5 bases). The specimen sequenced was blood. DNA of the CDR3: TGTGCCAGCAGCTTACAGGGCCTATTATTGGGAAACATTCAGTACTTC. Translated: CASSLQGLLLGNIQYF.